This T cell receptor (beta chain) was captured in a study of cytomegalovirus exposure and HLA in healthy donors. Donors were nominally healthy when sampled, though unrecorded immune exposures were likely. With respect to this clone: The final CDR3 position lacks the conserved phenylalanine or tryptophan, pointing to a likely read error.

Primers: 60 Vbeta forward and 13 Jbeta reverse. Libraries were prepared by immunoSEQ multiplex PCR; TCRdb keeps only in-frame clonotypes and omits some of them. Among 190,000 or so clones listed, 80% were seen once. Trimming shortened V by 3 bases and J by 4 bases, and 13 bases separated the two germline ends. This CDR3 is built from 14 residues. The germline CDR1 and CDR2 sequences are SGDLS and YYNGEE. The rearrangement links TRBV9 to TRBJ1-2; D is unclear. The sequenced material came from PBMCs. The clonotype originates from a boy younger than 18 in good health and CMV-seronegative. CDR3 protein: CASSGAGVSYGYTL. CDR3 bases: TGTGCCAGCAGCGGAGCCGGGGTATCCTATGGCTACACCCTC.